Each of the 21 T cell receptor beta chains below was sequenced from the same sample in a study of monozygotic twins with cystic fibrosis. TCRdb keeps only in-frame clones here, not all; method: immunoSEQ multiplex PCR. The table has around 27,000 clones, roughly 97% seen once. The sample taken for sequencing was blood. These receptors all stem from a girl aged 2 to 10 with cystic fibrosis.

The V call is TRBV6-6, the J call TRBJ2-5; D is unresolved. The germline gives CDR1 MNHNY, CDR2 SVGAGI (reference sequence). CDR3 length equals 13 residues. V was pared by 2 bases and J by 5 bases, with 9 bases between. DNA for the CDR3: TGTGCCAGCAGTTACATGACGGTCGAGACCCAGTACTTC. Translating gives CASSYMTVETQYF.

CDR3 bases: TGTGCCAGCAGCTCCGGGACTAGCGGGCTCACGGATACGCAGTATTTT. Its translation is CASSSGTSGLTDTQYF. The V and J genes are TRBV7-2 and TRBJ2-3; 12 bases line up with TRBD2. CDR1 and CDR2 (germline): SGHTA, FQGNSA. V trimming: 4 bases; J trimming: 6 bases; junction bases outside the gene matches: 8. This CDR3 spans 16 amino acids.

The chain couples TRBV30 to TRBJ2-7; D is perhaps TRBD1 or TRBD2 (6 bases each). Trimming cost V 7 bases and J 5 bases, with 15 bases left between them. The CDR3 length is 12 residues. Germline loops: CDR1 GTSNPN, CDR2 SVGIG (reference sequence). CDR3 coding DNA: TGTGCCTTAACACAGGGAGGCCACGAGCAGTACTTC. It codes for CALTQGGHEQYF.

The V gene is TRBV15, the J gene TRBJ2-1; 7 bases align to TRBD1. The germline V gene has CDR1 LNHNV and CDR2 YYDKDF (reference sequence). The trim removed 5 bases at V and 1 base at J, leaving 5 bases unmatched. The CDR3 is made up of 15 amino acids. CDR3 bases: TGTGCCACCAGCTCGGGACAGATATCCTACAATGAGCAGTTCTTC. As protein: CATSSGQISYNEQFF.

The chain carries TRBV11-2 and TRBJ2-7; D not resolved. The CDR3 covers 13 residues. Germline V gives CDR1 SGHAT, CDR2 FQNNGV. Trimming cost V 5 bases and J 3 bases, with 11 bases left between them. CDR3 coding DNA: TGTGCCAGCAGCCCCCGACTGAGCTACGAGCAGTACTTC. Translated, it gives CASSPRLSYEQYF.

The chain recombines TRBV7-8 with TRBJ1-3; no reliable D call. The V gene's germline CDR1 is SGHVS and CDR2 FQNEAQ. This CDR3 is 16 amino acids long. Trimming removed 3 bases from V and 4 bases from J, with 16 bases in between. CDR3 coding DNA: TGTGCCAGCAGCTTGACCCAACTCGTTCGAGGAAACACCATATATTTT. This sequence encodes CASSLTQLVRGNTIYF.

V is TRBV12-5 and J is TRBJ2-3; 9 bases are shared with TRBD2. Per the germline V gene, CDR1 is LGHNT and CDR2 is FRNRAP. The CDR3 has 19 residues. The V segment lost 0 bases and the J segment 5 bases; nucleotides outside the gene matches: 15. As DNA, the CDR3 is TGTGCTAGTGGTTTGGTACGGTTGGGCGGGAGGGTTAGTAGAGATACGCAGTATTTT. The encoded protein is CASGLVRLGGRVSRDTQYF.

The gene calls are TRBV7-2 and TRBJ2-3, with D unresolved. V lost 4 bases, J lost 3 bases, and 14 bases lay in between. Germline CDR1 SGHTA, CDR2 FQGNSA. The CDR3 covers 15 residues. CDR3 nucleotides: TGTGCCAGCAGCTCTAGTATGGTCCTAACAGATACGCAGTATTTT. Amino acid sequence: CASSSSMVLTDTQYF.

The rearrangement joins TRBV5-1 to TRBJ2-5, with 7 bases fitting TRBD2. The CDR3 length is 15 residues. Trimming at V came to 4 bases and at J to 5 bases, leaving 11 bases not matched to a gene. Looked up from germline, CDR1 is SGHRS and CDR2 is YFSETQ. The chain's CDR3 is CASSIIPGAGETQYF. The CDR3 bases are TGCGCCAGCAGCATAATCCCAGGAGCGGGGGAGACCCAGTACTTC.

This sequence joins TRBV19 and TRBJ1-1; D unresolved. The germline V gene has CDR1 LNHDA and CDR2 SQIVND (reference sequence). Trimming left V 5 bases short and J 3 bases short, with 10 bases between. CDR3 length equals 13 residues. The DNA of the CDR3 is TGTGCCAGTAGTGTCAAAGGAGACACTGAAGCTTTCTTT. Amino acid sequence: CASSVKGDTEAFF.

The genes are TRBV12-5 and TRBJ2-2; tentatively, D is TRBD1 or TRBD2 (5 bases each). Trimming stripped 4 bases from V and 6 bases from J, with 15 bases between. From germline, CDR1 is LGHNT and CDR2 FRNRAP. The CDR3 contains 15 residues. The CDR3 coding sequence is TGTGCTAGTGGTTGGGGCGGGCCCCGGGCCGGGGAGCTGTTTTTT. Residues: CASGWGGPRAGELFF.

The V and J genes are TRBV27 and TRBJ2-1; D gene unclear. From germline, CDR1 is MNHEY and CDR2 SMNVEV (reference sequence). V lost 2 bases and J lost 7, with 9 bases in between. CDR3 length: 13 residues. The CDR3 DNA reads TGTGCCAGCAGTTTAGGAGATAGGAATGAGCAGTTCTTC. Its protein product is CASSLGDRNEQFF.

CDR3 sequence: CASRRGICWYEQYF. In DNA, the CDR3 is TGTGCCAGCAGACGGGGGATCTGTTGGTACGAGCAGTACTTC. V and J are TRBV12-1 and TRBJ2-7; the listed D gene, TRBD2, was not tested against the DNA. TRBV12-1 is classified as a pseudogene. The CDR3 has 14 amino acids.

This clone turned up a few times. This chain connects TRBV25-1 to TRBJ1-2; maybe TRBD1 (5 bases). In germline, CDR1 is MGHDK, CDR2 SYGVNS. CDR3 length: 14 amino acids. Trimming stripped 3 bases from V and 1 base from J, with 9 bases between. The CDR3 DNA reads as TGTGCCAGCAGTGATCCGGGGGGTAACTATGGCTACACCTTC. This encodes CASSDPGGNYGYTF.

The chain links TRBV7-2 to TRBJ2-7; 9 bases match TRBD1. Germline CDR1 and CDR2: SGHTA and FQGNSA. The CDR3 covers 13 residues. V gave up 3 bases and J gave up 7 bases; unmatched junction bases: 4. CDR3 DNA sequence: TGTGCCAGCAGCTTCGAGACAGGGGGGGAGCAGTACTTC. Its protein product is CASSFETGGEQYF.

The gene calls are TRBV30 and TRBJ2-5, with 12 nucleotides matching TRBD2. With V trimmed by 2 bases and J by 5 bases, 6 bases remained unmatched. Germline loops: CDR1 GTSNPN, CDR2 SVGIG (reference sequence). The length of the CDR3 is 15 residues. The CDR3 loop is CAWSRTSGTGETQYF. The CDR3 coding sequence is TGTGCCTGGAGTAGGACTAGCGGGACTGGGGAGACCCAGTACTTC.

This chain joins TRBV10-2 and TRBJ1-2; D is unclear. CDR1 is WSHSY and CDR2 is SAAADI in the germline V gene. CDR3 length equals 15 residues. V was shortened by 6 bases and J by 7 bases, with 21 bases between the two germline ends. CDR3 sequence: CASRASAAGYGGYTF. For the CDR3, the DNA is TGCGCCAGCAGAGCCTCGGCAGCTGGCTATGGTGGCTACACCTTC.

This clone came up a few times. The chain carries TRBV14 and TRBJ1-2; a possible D gene is TRBD1 (5 bases). The germline V gene has CDR1 SGHDN and CDR2 FVKESK. There are 13 residues in the CDR3. Deletions cut 5 bases from V and 7 bases from J, with 14 bases between. The CDR3 coding sequence is TGTGCCAGCAGCTTATCGCCAGGGTCTGGCTACACCTTC. Protein: CASSLSPGSGYTF.

The chain couples TRBV6-5 to TRBJ2-1; a weak D match, TRBD1 (6 bases). There are 14 residues in the CDR3. Trimming removed 5 bases from V and 9 bases from J, with 17 bases in between. Germline CDR1 reads MNHEY; CDR2 reads SVGAGI. CDR3 bases: TGTGCCAGCAGTCCTCCGGGACAATGGGGTGAGCAGTTCTTC. Translating it yields CASSPPGQWGEQFF.

The genes are TRBV10-3 and TRBJ1-2, with TRBD1 identical over 11 bases. The CDR3 has 16 amino acids. V gave up 2 bases and J gave up 4 bases; unmatched junction bases: 6. Looked up from germline, CDR1 is ENHRY and CDR2 is SYGVKD. The CDR3 DNA sequence: TGTGCCATCAGTGAGCTACGGGACAGGGGGAGCTATGGCTACACCTTC. Translated: CAISELRDRGSYGYTF.

The chain couples TRBV15 to TRBJ1-5; D is undetermined. CDR1 and CDR2 from the germline V gene are LNHNV and YYDKDF (reference sequence). This CDR3 is built from 15 residues. The V end was cut by 8 bases, the J end by 0 bases, with 14 bases between. As DNA, the CDR3 is TGTGCCACCGATCCTTCAGTTAATAGCAATCAGCCCCAGCATTTT. Amino acids: CATDPSVNSNQPQHF.